One and the same sample provided the 30 T cell receptor beta chains below, sequenced in a study of neoadjuvant anti-PD-1 for oral cavity cancer. Documented time point: after neoadjuvant nivolumab, at surgical resection. Here immunoSEQ multiplex PCR was the method, and the copy in TCRdb shows in-frame clones only, minus some. The table has fewer than 25,000 clones, less than 50% seen once; the top ten hold 30% to 50%. The specimen comprised tumor tissue, sampled after nivolumab (anti-PD-1) treatment. Receptors were obtained from a person between 40 and 85 years old with oral cavity squamous cell carcinoma.

The chain carries TRBV19 and TRBJ2-7, with 9 bases lining up with TRBD1. With 6 bases clipped from V and 3 bases from J, the junction kept 9 bases outside the gene matches. The CDR3 has 15 residues. CDR1 is LNHDA, CDR2 SQIVND, per germline (reference sequence). CDR3 DNA sequence: TGTGCCAGTAGCACTCCGGGACAGGGAGACTACGAGCAGTACTTC. This encodes CASSTPGQGDYEQYF.

This clone was seen a few times. This rearrangement joins TRBV27 to TRBJ2-1; 7 positions agree with TRBD1. Trimming at V came to 5 bases and at J to 2 bases, leaving 9 bases not matched to a gene. Germline loops: CDR1 MNHEY, CDR2 SMNVEV (reference sequence). The CDR3 runs 16 residues. The CDR3 DNA reads TGTGCCAGCAGTCCAAACAGGGGCCCCACCTACAATGAGCAGTTCTTC. This sequence encodes CASSPNRGPTYNEQFF.

Here the CDR3 DNA reads TGCGCCAGCAGCCAAGAACAGTGGACAGGGGGTGGCTACACCTTC. Its translation: CASSQEQWTGGGYTF. The genes are TRBV4-1 and TRBJ1-2, with 10 nucleotides matching TRBD1. After removal of 0 bases from V and 7 bases from J, the junction contained 5 bases not matched to a gene. This CDR3 contains 15 residues. In germline, CDR1 is MGHRA, CDR2 YSYEKL.

This rearrangement joins TRBV30 to TRBJ2-7; the D is unclear. The CDR3 covers 13 residues. V was pared by 2 bases and J by 4 bases, with 12 bases between. Germline V gene lookup returns CDR1 GTSNPN and CDR2 SVGIG (reference sequence). This chain's CDR3 is CAWSLSETYEQYF. The CDR3 region has the DNA TGTGCCTGGAGTTTGTCAGAGACTTACGAGCAGTACTTC.

The chain couples TRBV14 to TRBJ1-1; TRBD1 agrees at 9 bases. Trimming removed 3 bases from V and 6 bases from J; junction bases left unmatched: 11. The CDR3 loop spans 16 amino acids. Germline V gene data show CDR1 as SGHDN and CDR2 as FVKESK. The CDR3 DNA sequence: TGTGCCAGCAGCCATGGTGACAGGGGGTATCAGGCTGAAGCTTTCTTT. Its protein product is CASSHGDRGYQAEAFF. The entire variable domain, with the rest obtained from reference TRBV14 and TRBJ1-1, is as follows: EAGVTQFPSHSVIEKGQTVTLRCDPISGHDNLYWYRRVMGKEIKFLLHFVKESKQDESGMPNNRFLAERTGGTYSTLKVQPAELEDSGVYFCASSHGDRGYQAEAFFGQGTRLTVV.

V usage is TRBV5-6 and J usage is TRBJ2-3, with TRBD2 matching 15 bases. The V and J ends lost 4 bases and 9 bases, in that order; junction bases with no gene match: 9. The germline CDR1 and CDR2 sequences are SGHDT and YYEEEE. The CDR3 is 16 residues long. The CDR3 reads CASSPGLAGGLGTQYF. The CDR3 DNA sequence: TGTGCCAGCAGCCCAGGACTAGCGGGGGGGCTAGGGACGCAGTATTTT. Full variable domain (missing parts from reference TRBV5-6 and TRBJ2-3): DAGVTQSPTHLIKTRGQQVTLRCSPKSGHDTVSWYQQALGQGPQFIFQYYEEEERQRGNFPDRFSGHQFPNYSSELNVNALLLGDSALYLCASSPGLAGGLGTQYFGPGTRLTVL.

V and J are TRBV18 and TRBJ1-5; D may be TRBD1 (6 bases). V was shortened by 1 base and J by 5 bases, with 6 bases between the two germline ends. CDR1 KGHSH and CDR2 LQKENI come from the germline V gene. This CDR3 has 13 residues. DNA for the CDR3: TGTGCCAGCTCACCACGGACAGATCAGCCCCAGCATTTT. Its protein is CASSPRTDQPQHF.

This chain uses TRBV27 with TRBJ1-1, with D uncertain. There are 19 residues in the CDR3. The germline V and J ends were trimmed by 6 bases and 0 bases, with 26 bases remaining between them. Germline assignment: CDR1 MNHEY and CDR2 SMNVEV (reference sequence). For the CDR3, the DNA is TGTGCCAGCAGCCCCACCTCCCGAGGGATAGCGATAATGAACACTGAAGCTTTCTTT. Translated, it gives CASSPTSRGIAIMNTEAFF.

This rearrangement joins TRBV6-1 to TRBJ2-1, with D possibly being TRBD2 (5 bases). V lost 5 bases, J lost 9 bases, and 11 bases lay in between. The germline V gene encodes CDR1 MNHNS and CDR2 SASEGT. The CDR3 runs to 12 residues. CDR3 loop: CASSPTAGEQFF. As DNA, the CDR3 is TGTGCCAGCAGTCCTACGGCGGGTGAGCAGTTCTTC.

The gene calls are TRBV5-5 and TRBJ2-5, with 10 bases lining up with TRBD1. Trimming cost V 3 bases and J 1 base; bases outside gene matches: 3. This CDR3 is 15 amino acids long. CDR1 and CDR2 from the germline V gene are SGHKS and YYEKEE (reference sequence). This chain's CDR3 is CASSSGQGIQETQYF. DNA of the CDR3: TGTGCCAGCAGCTCGGGACAGGGGATCCAAGAGACCCAGTACTTC.

The chain recombines TRBV6-5 with TRBJ2-1, with TRBD1 matching 9 bases. The junction had 9 bases not matched to a gene; V was cut back by 2 bases and J by 7 bases. Germline assignment: CDR1 MNHEY and CDR2 SVGAGI. The CDR3 runs 16 residues. CDR3 sequence (DNA): TGTGCCAGCAGTTACGCCGACAGGGGGGTGAAGAATGAGCAGTTCTTC. This sequence encodes CASSYADRGVKNEQFF.

This clone is medium-sized within its sample. This chain joins TRBV27 and TRBJ2-7, with D perhaps being TRBD1 or TRBD2 (5 bases each). CDR1 and CDR2 (germline): MNHEY, SMNVEV (reference sequence). This CDR3 region has 15 residues. Trimming left V 6 bases short and J 1 base short, with 16 bases between. This CDR3 is CASRLHGARSYEQYF. CDR3 sequence (DNA): TGTGCCAGCAGGCTCCACGGGGCTCGGTCCTACGAGCAGTACTTC.

The V and J genes are TRBV7-3 and TRBJ2-3; TRBD1 might be the D (5 bases). The CDR3 runs to 13 residues. The V end was cut by 2 bases, the J end by 5 bases, with 8 bases between. Germline CDR1 is SGHTA and CDR2 is FQGTGA. CDR3: CASSLWGGDTQYF. In nucleotides, the CDR3 is TGTGCCAGCAGCTTATGGGGCGGAGATACGCAGTATTTT.

The CDR3 reads CASSCLLGGPHNEQFF. The CDR3 nucleotides are TGCGCCAGCAGTTGCCTATTGGGGGGGCCACACAATGAGCAGTTCTTC. This chain uses TRBV4-3 with TRBJ2-1, with D perhaps matching TRBD2 (7 bases). The germline V gene has CDR1 LGHNA and CDR2 YSLEER. The CDR3 covers 16 residues. Between the trimmed V and J ends, which lost 6 bases and 5 bases, there was a span of 20 bases.

The V call is TRBV27, the J call TRBJ2-3; D tentatively reads TRBD1 or TRBD2 (6 bases each). V lost 3 bases and J lost 4, with 14 bases in between. Germline lookup yields CDR1 MNHEY and CDR2 SMNVEV (reference sequence). CDR3 size: 15 residues. CDR3: CASSFGGLYSDTQYF. Written as DNA, the CDR3 is TGTGCCAGCAGTTTCGGGGGCTTGTATTCAGATACGCAGTATTTT.

This clone was detected only a few times. This chain connects TRBV29-1 to TRBJ2-5; D is undetermined. The germline V gene has CDR1 SQVTM and CDR2 ANQGSEA. Trimming took off 3 bases at V and 5 bases at J, with 4 bases between the two ends. The CDR3 loop spans 10 amino acids. In DNA form, the CDR3 reads TGCAGCGTTGACCTGGAGACCCAGTACTTC. Amino acid sequence: CSVDLETQYF.

This clone was detected only a few times. The chain recombines TRBV2 with TRBJ2-7; D remains unclear. Germline loops: CDR1 SNHLY, CDR2 FYNNEI. Trimming took off 2 bases at V and 5 bases at J, with 4 bases between the two ends. The CDR3 sequence is 11 residues long. The CDR3 reads CASSEWNEQYF. CDR3 coding DNA: TGTGCCAGCAGTGAATGGAACGAGCAGTACTTC.

This clone was detected only a few times. The chain is built from TRBV9 and TRBJ2-2; D might be TRBD1 (6 bases). Germline V gives CDR1 SGDLS, CDR2 YYNGEE. V gave up 5 bases and J gave up 4 bases, with 12 bases separating them. CDR3 length: 14 residues. As DNA, the CDR3 is TGTGCCAGCAGTGCCAGGGGACGCACCGGGGAGCTGTTTTTT. It specifies CASSARGRTGELFF. The whole variable domain, filled in from reference TRBV9 and TRBJ2-2, reads DSGVTQTPKHLITATGQRVTLRCSPRSGDLSVYWYQQSLDQGLQFLIQYYNGEERAKGNILERFSAQQFPDLHSELNLSSLELGDSALYFCASSARGRTGELFFGEGSRLTVL.

The CDR3 reads CASSQANRLAGALSGTDTQYF. The CDR3 coding sequence is TGTGCCAGCAGCCAGGCTAATCGACTAGCGGGCGCCTTATCGGGCACAGATACGCAGTATTTT. The chain uses TRBV4-2 and TRBJ2-3; 10 positions agree with TRBD2. V was pared by 3 bases and J by 1 base, with 19 bases of the junction left unmatched. CDR1 and CDR2 (germline): LGHNA, YNFKEQ. CDR3 size: 21 residues.

This clone was picked up a small number of times. The chain joins TRBV7-9 to TRBJ1-1; D gene uncertain. The CDR3 has 13 residues. Trimming took 3 bases from V and 1 from J, leaving 6 bases between them. From germline, CDR1 is SEHNR and CDR2 FQNEAQ (reference sequence). CDR3 residues: CASSFYTNTEAFF. CDR3 bases: TGTGCCAGCAGCTTTTATACGAACACTGAAGCTTTCTTT.

CDR3 in DNA: TGTGCCAGCAGCAAAAGAGGGGAGAGGGGGCCATACAATGAGCAGTTCTTC. Translating gives CASSKRGERGPYNEQFF. The V gene is TRBV21-1, the J gene TRBJ2-1; the table's D call of TRBD1 was not tested on the DNA. TRBV21-1 is termed a pseudogene. CDR3 length: 17 residues.

This clone is medium-sized (0.01 to 0.1%) in the sample. The chain combines TRBV30 with TRBJ1-2, with D possibly TRBD1 on 5 matching bases. Germline V gene sequence: CDR1 GTSNPN, CDR2 SVGIG (reference sequence). Trimming cost V 8 bases and J 8 bases, with 24 bases left between them. The CDR3 has 14 amino acids. Here the CDR3 DNA reads TGTGCCCGCCAAATTTCCGGGGACCCGAAGGGCTACACCTTC. Protein sequence: CARQISGDPKGYTF.

This clone was seen repeatedly, ten times or more. The chain carries TRBV5-1 and TRBJ1-6; TRBD1 matches at 10 bases. Germline V gene sequence: CDR1 SGHRS, CDR2 YFSETQ. The CDR3 runs 16 residues. V lost 0 bases to trimming and J lost 5 bases; unmatched junction nucleotides: 2. The CDR3 DNA reads as TGCGCCAGCAGCTTGGGACAGGGGGCCGATAATTCACCCCTCCACTTT. It translates to CASSLGQGADNSPLHF.

The rearrangement uses TRBV18 and TRBJ1-1, with a tentative D call TRBD1 (5 bases). The CDR3 contains 12 residues. Germline CDR1 KGHSH, CDR2 LQKENI. The germline V and J ends were trimmed by 2 bases and 11 bases, with 12 bases remaining between them. The CDR3 sequence: CASSPLRGKAFF. For the CDR3, the DNA is TGTGCCAGCTCACCATTGCGGGGGAAGGCTTTCTTT.

This chain uses TRBV7-2 with TRBJ2-3, with TRBD2 matching over 12 bases. The trim removed 4 bases at V and 11 bases at J, leaving 7 bases unmatched. CDR1 is SGHTA, CDR2 FQGNSA, per germline. The CDR3 totals 14 residues. The CDR3 loop is CASSSGLAGRLQYF. The DNA for the CDR3 is TGTGCCAGCAGCTCCGGACTAGCGGGGCGGCTGCAGTATTTT.

The chain joins TRBV9 to TRBJ2-1; 7 bases line up with TRBD2. V dropped 4 bases and J dropped 4; count of bases not matched to a gene: 11. This CDR3 is 16 amino acids long. In germline, CDR1 is SGDLS, CDR2 YYNGEE. CDR3 amino acids: CASSPLGRGGYNEQFF. The CDR3 DNA sequence: TGTGCCAGCAGCCCCCTCGGGCGCGGGGGATACAATGAGCAGTTCTTC.

CDR3 sequence: CASSEGQGPDTQYF. Here the CDR3 DNA reads TGTGCCAGCAGTGAAGGACAGGGCCCAGATACGCAGTATTTT. The V gene is TRBV6-1, the J gene TRBJ2-3, with 7 bases identical to TRBD1. Germline loops: CDR1 MNHNS, CDR2 SASEGT. V lost 1 base and J lost 4; bases outside the gene matches: 2. CDR3 length: 14 residues.

The V gene is TRBV5-1, the J gene TRBJ2-7; tentatively, D is TRBD1 (5 bases). This CDR3 is 14 amino acids long. Germline CDR1 reads SGHRS; CDR2 reads YFSETQ. V shed 0 bases and J shed 7 bases, with 14 bases lying between them. The CDR3 nucleotides are TGCGCCAGCAGCTTGGGAGTGGCAGGGCAAGAGCAGTACTTC. Translation: CASSLGVAGQEQYF.

This clone was observed a few times. The chain is built from TRBV7-3 and TRBJ2-7, with a weak D call TRBD1 (5 bases). V was shortened by 9 bases and J by 6 bases, with 9 bases between the two germline ends. Germline CDR1 and CDR2: SGHTA and FQGTGA. The CDR3 is 10 residues long. The CDR3 DNA is TGTGCCAGTAGGGGCGGCGAGCAGTACTTC. It translates to CASRGGEQYF.

The chain uses TRBV4-1 and TRBJ1-2, with 12 bases identical to TRBD1. The J segment lost 4 bases and the V segment lost 4 bases, leaving 7 bases of the junction unmatched. The germline V gene encodes CDR1 MGHRA and CDR2 YSYEKL. This CDR3 spans 16 amino acids. The CDR3 sequence is CASSPSGTGGGYGYTF. The CDR3 DNA sequence: TGCGCCAGCAGCCCCTCCGGGACAGGGGGCGGCTATGGCTACACCTTC.